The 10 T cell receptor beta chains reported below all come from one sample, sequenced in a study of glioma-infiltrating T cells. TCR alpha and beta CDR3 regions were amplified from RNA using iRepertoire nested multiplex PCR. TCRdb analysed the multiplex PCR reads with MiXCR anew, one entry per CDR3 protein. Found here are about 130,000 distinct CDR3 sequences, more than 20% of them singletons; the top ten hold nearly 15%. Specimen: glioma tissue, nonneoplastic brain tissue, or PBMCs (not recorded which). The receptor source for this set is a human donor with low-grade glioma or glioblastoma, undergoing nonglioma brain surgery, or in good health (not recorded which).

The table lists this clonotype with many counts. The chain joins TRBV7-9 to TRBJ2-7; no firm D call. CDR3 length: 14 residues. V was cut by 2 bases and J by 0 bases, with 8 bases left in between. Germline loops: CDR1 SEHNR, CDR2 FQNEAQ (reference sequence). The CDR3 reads CASSLNLGSYEQYF. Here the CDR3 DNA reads TGTGCCAGCAGCTTAAATCTAGGCTCCTACGAGCAGTACTTC. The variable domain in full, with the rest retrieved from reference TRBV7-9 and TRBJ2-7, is DTGVSQNPRHKITKRGQNVTFRCDPISEHNRLYWYRQTLGQGPEFLTYFQNEAQLEKSRLLSDRFSAERPKGSFSTLEIQRTEQGDSAMYLCASSLNLGSYEQYFGPGTRLTVT.

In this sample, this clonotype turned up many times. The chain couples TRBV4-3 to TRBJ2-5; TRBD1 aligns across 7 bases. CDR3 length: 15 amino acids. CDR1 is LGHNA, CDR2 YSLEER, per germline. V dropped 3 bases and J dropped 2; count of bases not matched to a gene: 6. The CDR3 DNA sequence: TGCGCCAGCAGCCAGGGCAGGGGGTATCAAGAGACCCAGTACTTC. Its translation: CASSQGRGYQETQYF.

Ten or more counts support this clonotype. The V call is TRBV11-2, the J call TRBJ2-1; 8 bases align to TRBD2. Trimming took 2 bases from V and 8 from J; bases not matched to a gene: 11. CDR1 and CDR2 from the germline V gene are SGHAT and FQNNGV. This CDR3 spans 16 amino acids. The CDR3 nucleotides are TGTGCCAGCAGCTTAAGGCTAGCGGGCATGGGGGATGAGCAGTTCTTC. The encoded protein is CASSLRLAGMGDEQFF.

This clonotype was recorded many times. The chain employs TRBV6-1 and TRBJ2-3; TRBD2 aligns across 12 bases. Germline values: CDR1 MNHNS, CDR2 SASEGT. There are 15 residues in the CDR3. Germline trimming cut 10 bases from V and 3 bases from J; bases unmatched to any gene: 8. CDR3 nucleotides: TGTGCCATCTCTAGCGGGAGGGCTGGAACAGATACGCAGTATTTT. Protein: CAISSGRAGTDTQYF.

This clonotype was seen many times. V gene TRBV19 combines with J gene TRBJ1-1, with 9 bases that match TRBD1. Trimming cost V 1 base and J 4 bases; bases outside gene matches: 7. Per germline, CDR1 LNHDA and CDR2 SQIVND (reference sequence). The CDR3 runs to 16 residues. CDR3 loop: CASSIARRTGATEAFF. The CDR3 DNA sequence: TGTGCCAGTAGTATAGCTAGGAGGACAGGGGCCACTGAAGCTTTCTTT. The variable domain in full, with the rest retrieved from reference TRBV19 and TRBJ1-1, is DGGITQSPKYLFRKEGQNVTLSCEQNLNHDAMYWYRQDPGQGLRLIYYSQIVNDFQKGDIAEGYSVSREKKESFPLTVTSAQKNPTAFYLCASSIARRTGATEAFFGQGTRLTVV.

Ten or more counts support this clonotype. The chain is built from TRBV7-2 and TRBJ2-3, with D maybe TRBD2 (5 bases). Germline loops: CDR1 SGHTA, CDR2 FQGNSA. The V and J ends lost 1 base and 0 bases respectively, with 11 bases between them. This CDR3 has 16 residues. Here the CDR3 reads CASSLVRLPSTDTQYF. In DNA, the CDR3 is TGTGCCAGCAGCTTAGTGCGACTACCGAGCACAGATACGCAGTATTTT.

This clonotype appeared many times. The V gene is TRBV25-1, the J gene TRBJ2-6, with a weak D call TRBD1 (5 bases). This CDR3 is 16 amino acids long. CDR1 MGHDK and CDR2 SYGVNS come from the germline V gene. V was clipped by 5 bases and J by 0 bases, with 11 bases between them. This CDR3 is CASSTGHNSGANVLTF. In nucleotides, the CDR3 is TGTGCCAGCAGTACCGGACACAACTCTGGGGCCAACGTCCTGACTTTC. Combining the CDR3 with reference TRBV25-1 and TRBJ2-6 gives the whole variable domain EADIYQTPRYLVIGTGKKITLECSQTMGHDKMYWYQQDPGMELHLIHYSYGVNSTEKGDLSSESTVSRIRTEHFPLTLESARPSHTSQYLCASSTGHNSGANVLTFGAGSRLTVL.

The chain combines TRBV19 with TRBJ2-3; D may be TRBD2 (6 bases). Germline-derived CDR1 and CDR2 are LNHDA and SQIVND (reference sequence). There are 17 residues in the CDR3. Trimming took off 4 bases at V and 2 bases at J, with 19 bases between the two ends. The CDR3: CASSNPNREYSTDTQYF. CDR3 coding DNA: TGTGCCAGTAGTAACCCAAACCGGGAGTATTCCACAGATACGCAGTATTTT.

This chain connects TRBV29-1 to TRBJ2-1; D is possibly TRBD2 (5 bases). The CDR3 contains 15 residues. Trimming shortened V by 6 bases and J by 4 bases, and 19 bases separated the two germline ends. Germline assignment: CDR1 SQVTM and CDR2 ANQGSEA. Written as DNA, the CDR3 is TGCAGCGTGGGTTCTAGCCGAGAGAGGTACAATGAGCAGTTCTTC. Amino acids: CSVGSSRERYNEQFF.

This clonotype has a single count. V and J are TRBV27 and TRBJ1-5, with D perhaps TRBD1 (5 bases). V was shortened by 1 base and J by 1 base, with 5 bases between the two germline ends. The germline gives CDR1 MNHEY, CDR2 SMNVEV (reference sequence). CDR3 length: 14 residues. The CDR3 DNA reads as TGTGCCAGCAGTTTATGGGACAGCAATCAGCCCCAGCATTTT. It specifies CASSLWDSNQPQHF.